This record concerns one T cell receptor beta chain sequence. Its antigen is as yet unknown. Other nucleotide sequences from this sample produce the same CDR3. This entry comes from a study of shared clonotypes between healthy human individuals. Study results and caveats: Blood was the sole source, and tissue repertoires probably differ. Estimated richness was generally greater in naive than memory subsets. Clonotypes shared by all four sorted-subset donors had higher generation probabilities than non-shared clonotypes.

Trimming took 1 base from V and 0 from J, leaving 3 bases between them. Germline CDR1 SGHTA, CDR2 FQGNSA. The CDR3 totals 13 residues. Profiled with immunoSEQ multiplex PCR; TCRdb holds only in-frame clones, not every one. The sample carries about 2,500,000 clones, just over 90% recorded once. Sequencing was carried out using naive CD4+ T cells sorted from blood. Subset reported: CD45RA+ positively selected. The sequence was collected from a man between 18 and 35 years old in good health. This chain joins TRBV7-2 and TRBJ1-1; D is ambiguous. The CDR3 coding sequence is TGTGCCAGCAGCTTAGTTTTGAACACTGAAGCTTTCTTT. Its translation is CASSLVLNTEAFF.